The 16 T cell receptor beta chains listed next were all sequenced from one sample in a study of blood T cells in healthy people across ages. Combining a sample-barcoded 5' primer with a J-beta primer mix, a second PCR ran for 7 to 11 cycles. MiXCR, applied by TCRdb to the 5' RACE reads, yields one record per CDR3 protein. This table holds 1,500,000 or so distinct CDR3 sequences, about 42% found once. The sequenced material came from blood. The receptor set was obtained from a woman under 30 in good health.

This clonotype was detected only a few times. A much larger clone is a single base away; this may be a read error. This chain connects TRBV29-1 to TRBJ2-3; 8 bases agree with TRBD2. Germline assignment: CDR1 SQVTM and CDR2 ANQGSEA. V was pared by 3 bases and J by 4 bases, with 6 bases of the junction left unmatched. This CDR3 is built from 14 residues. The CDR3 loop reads CSVEGGTRSDTQYF. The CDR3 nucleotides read TGCAGCGTTGAGGGCGGGACTAGGTCAGATACGCAGTATTTT.

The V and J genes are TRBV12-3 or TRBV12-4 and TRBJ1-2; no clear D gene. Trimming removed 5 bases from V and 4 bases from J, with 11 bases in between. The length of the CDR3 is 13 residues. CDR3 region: CASSVETIYGYTF. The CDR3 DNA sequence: TGTGCCAGCAGTGTTGAGACTATCTATGGCTACACCTTC.

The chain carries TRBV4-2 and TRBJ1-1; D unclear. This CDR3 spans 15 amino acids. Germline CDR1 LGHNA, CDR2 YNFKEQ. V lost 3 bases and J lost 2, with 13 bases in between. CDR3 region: CASSHVGQLNTEAFF. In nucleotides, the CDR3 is TGTGCCAGCAGCCATGTCGGCCAACTCAACACTGAAGCTTTCTTT.

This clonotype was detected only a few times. Here the CDR3 reads CASSQGLAGVTSKNIQYF. The CDR3 nucleotides read TGTGCCAGCAGCCAGGGACTAGCGGGAGTAACTTCCAAAAACATTCAGTACTTC. This rearrangement joins TRBV4-2 to TRBJ2-4; 14 nucleotides match TRBD2. Germline V CDR1 and CDR2: LGHNA, YNFKEQ. Unmatched junction bases numbered 6, after V lost 3 bases and J lost 2 bases. This CDR3 comprises 18 residues.

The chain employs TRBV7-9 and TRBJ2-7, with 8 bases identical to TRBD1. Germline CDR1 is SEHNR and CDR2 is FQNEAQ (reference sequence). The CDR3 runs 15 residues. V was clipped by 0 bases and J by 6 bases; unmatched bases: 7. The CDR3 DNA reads TGTGCCAGCAGCTTAGCGAGGACAGGGAATTCCGAGCAGTACTTC. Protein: CASSLARTGNSEQYF.

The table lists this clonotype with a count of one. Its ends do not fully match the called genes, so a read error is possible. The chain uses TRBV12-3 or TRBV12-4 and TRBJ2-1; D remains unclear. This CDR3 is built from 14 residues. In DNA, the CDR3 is TGTTCCAGCAGTGTAGTGGGTGCTTACAATGAGCAGTTCTTC. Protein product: CSSSVVGAYNEQFF.

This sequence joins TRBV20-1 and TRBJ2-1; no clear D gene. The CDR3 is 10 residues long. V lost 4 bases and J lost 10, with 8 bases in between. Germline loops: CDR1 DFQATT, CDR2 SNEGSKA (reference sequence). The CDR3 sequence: CSATTREQFF. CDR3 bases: TGCAGTGCTACCACACGGGAGCAGTTCTTC.

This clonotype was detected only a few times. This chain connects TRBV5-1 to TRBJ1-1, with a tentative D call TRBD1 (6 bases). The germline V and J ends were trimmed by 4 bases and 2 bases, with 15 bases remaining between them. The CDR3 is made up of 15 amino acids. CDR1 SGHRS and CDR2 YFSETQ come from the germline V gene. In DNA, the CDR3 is TGCGCCAGCAGCCTCCGATCGGGGGCAAACACTGAAGCTTTCTTT. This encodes CASSLRSGANTEAFF. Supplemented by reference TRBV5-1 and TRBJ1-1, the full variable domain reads KAGVTQTPRYLIKTRGQQVTLSCSPISGHRSVSWYQQTPGQGLQFLFEYFSETQRNKGNFPGRFSGRQFSNSRSEMNVSTLELGDSALYLCASSLRSGANTEAFFGQGTRLTVV.

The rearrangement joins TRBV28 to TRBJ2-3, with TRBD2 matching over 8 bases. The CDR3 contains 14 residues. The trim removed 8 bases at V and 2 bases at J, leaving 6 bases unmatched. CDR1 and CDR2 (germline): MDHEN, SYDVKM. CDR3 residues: CASSLAEPTDTQYF. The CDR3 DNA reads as TGTGCCAGCTCACTAGCGGAACCCACAGATACGCAGTATTTT.

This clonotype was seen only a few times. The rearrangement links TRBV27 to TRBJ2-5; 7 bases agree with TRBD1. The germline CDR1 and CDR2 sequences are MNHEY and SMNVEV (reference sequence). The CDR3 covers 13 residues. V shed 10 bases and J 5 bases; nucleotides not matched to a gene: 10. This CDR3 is CATTRQGSETQYF. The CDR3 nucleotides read TGTGCCACCACGAGACAGGGCAGCGAGACCCAGTACTTC.

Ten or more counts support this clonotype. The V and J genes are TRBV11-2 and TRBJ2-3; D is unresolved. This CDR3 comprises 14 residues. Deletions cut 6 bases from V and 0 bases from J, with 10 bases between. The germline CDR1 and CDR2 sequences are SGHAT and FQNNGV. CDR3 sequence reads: CASSLAFSTDTQYF. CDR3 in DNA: TGTGCCAGCAGTTTGGCTTTTAGCACAGATACGCAGTATTTT.

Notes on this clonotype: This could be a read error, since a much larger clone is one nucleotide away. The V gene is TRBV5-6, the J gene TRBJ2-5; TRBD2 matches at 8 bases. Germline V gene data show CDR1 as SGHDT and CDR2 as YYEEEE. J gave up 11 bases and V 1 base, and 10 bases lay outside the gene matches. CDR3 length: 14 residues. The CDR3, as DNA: TGTGCCAGCAGCTTGCCGAGACTAGCGAATGAGCAGTACTTC. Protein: CASSLPRLANEQYF. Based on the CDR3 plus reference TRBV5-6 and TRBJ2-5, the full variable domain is DAGVTQSPTHLIKTRGQQVTLRCSPKSGHDTVSWYQQALGQGPQFIFQYYEEEERQRGNFPDRFSGHQFPNYSSELNVNALLLGDSALYLCASSLPRLANEQYFGPGTRLLVL.

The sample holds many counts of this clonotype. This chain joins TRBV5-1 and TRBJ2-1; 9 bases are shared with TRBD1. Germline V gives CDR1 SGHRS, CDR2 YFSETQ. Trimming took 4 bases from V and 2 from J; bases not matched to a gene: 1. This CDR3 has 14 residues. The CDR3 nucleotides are TGCGCCAGCAGCCGGGACAGGGCCTACAATGAGCAGTTCTTC. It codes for CASSRDRAYNEQFF.

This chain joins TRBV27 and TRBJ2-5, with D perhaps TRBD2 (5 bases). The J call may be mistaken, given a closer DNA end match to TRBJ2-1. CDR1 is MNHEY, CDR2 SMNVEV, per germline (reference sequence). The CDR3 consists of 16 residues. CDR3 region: CARSPVEAVTQETQFF. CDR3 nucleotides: TGTGCCAGAAGTCCAGTGGAAGCGGTTACGCAAGAGACCCAGTTCTTC.

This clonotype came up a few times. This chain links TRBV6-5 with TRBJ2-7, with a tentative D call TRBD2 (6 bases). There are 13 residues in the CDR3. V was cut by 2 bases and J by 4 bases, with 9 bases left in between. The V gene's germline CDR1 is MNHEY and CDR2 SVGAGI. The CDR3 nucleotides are TGTGCCAGCAGTTACCGGGCGGGGTACGAGCAGTACTTC. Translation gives CASSYRAGYEQYF.

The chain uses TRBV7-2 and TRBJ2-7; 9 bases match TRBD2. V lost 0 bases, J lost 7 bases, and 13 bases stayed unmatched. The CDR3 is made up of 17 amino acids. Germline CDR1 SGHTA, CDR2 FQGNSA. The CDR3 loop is CASSLALGGLAFNEQYF. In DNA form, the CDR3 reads TGTGCCAGCAGCTTAGCCCTTGGCGGACTAGCGTTCAATGAGCAGTACTTC.